The clone carrying this T cell receptor (beta chain) has just one count. Antigen unknown. The data originate from a study of CD8 T cells in ankylosing spondylitis. Study observations and caveats: A motif of 7 to 9 highly homologous TCR beta variants was seen as apparently characteristic of ankylosing spondylitis blood.

TCRdb independently ran MiXCR on the 5' RACE reads; one entry per CDR3 protein. This sample has a few hundred thousand distinct CDR3 sequences, with 15% to 20% found just once. The receptor's source is a male donor with ankylosing spondylitis or in good health (not recorded which). Sequenced: blood, either unsorted or a sorted T cell fraction (not recorded which).

DNA of the CDR3: TGCGCCAGCAGCTTGGAAGGAGGGGAAGAGACCCAGTACTTC. It encodes CASSLEGGEETQYF. The chain joins TRBV5-1 to TRBJ2-5; D might be TRBD2 (6 bases). The germline CDR1 and CDR2 sequences are SGHRS and YFSETQ. This CDR3 contains 14 residues. Deletions cut 0 bases from V and 3 bases from J, with 9 bases between.